Here is one T cell receptor (beta chain) with its context. Per the study methods: Estimation of nucleated cell counts relied on the amplification of reference gene primers. Assay: immunoSEQ multiplex PCR; the TCRdb copy retains only in-frame clones and omits some. That table is the source of V, J and clone size, and D and trimming were worked out from the DNA. The sample has around 120,000 clones, around three quarters seen once. This sample was taken from a study of blood T cell repertoires in COVID-19. About the study: Sources were T cells, B-cell-depleted T cells, or PBMCs; the material itself was cDNA or gDNA.

The CDR3 length is 15 residues. Deletions cut 2 bases from V and 1 base from J, with 9 bases between. Germline CDR1 SGHTA, CDR2 FQGNSA. The sequence derives from a woman older than 75 with acute or convalescent COVID-19. Sequenced input: peripheral blood. The V and J genes are TRBV7-2 and TRBJ2-1; maybe TRBD1 (6 bases). The chain's CDR3 is CASSLQGLSYNEQFF. The CDR3 nucleotides are TGTGCCAGCAGCTTACAGGGGTTATCCTACAATGAGCAGTTCTTC.